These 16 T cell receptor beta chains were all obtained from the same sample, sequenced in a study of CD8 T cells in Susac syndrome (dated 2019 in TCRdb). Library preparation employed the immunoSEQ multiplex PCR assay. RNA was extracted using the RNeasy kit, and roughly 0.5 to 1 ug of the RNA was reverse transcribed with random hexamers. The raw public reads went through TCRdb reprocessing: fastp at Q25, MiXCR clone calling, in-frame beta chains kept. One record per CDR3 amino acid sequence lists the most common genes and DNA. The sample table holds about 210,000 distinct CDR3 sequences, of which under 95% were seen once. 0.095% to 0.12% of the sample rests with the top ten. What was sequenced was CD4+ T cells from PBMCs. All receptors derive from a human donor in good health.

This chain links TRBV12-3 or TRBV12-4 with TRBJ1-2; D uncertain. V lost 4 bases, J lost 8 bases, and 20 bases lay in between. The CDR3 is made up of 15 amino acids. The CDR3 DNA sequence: TGTGCCAGCAGTTCAATCAAGCGGGTGTGGGAAGGCTACACCTTC. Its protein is CASSSIKRVWEGYTF.

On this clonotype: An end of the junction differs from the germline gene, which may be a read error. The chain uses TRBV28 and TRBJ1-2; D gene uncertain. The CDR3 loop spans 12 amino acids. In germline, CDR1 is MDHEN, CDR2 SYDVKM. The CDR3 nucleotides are TGTGCCAGCAGTCCCCTGAACTATGGCCACACCTTC. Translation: CASSPLNYGHTF.

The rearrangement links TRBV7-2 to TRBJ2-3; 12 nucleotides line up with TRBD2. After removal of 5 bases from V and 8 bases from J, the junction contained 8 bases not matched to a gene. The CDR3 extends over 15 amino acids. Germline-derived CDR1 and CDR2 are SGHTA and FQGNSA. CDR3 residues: CASSTLAGGVVTQYF. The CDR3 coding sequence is TGTGCCAGCAGCACCCTAGCGGGGGGGGTCGTTACGCAGTATTTT.

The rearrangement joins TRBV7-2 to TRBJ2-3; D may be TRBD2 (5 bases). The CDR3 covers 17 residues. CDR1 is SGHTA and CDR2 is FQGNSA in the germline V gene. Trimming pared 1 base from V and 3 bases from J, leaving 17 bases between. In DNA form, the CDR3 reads TGTGCCAGCAGCTTAGGGCTAAGCGGCGTTTGGACAGATACGCAGTATTTT. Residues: CASSLGLSGVWTDTQYF. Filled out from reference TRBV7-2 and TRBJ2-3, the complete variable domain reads GAGVSQSPSNKVTEKGKDVELRCDPISGHTALYWYRQSLGQGLEFLIYFQGNSAPDKSGLPSDRFSAERTGGSVSTLTIQRTQQEDSAVYLCASSLGLSGVWTDTQYFGPGTRLTVL.

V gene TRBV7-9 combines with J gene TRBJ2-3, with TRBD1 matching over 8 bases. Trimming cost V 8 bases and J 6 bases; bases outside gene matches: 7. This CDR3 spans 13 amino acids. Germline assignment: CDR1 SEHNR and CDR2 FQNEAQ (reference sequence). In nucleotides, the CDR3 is TGTGCCAGCCGGGGACAGGTCCCTGATACGCAGTATTTT. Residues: CASRGQVPDTQYF.

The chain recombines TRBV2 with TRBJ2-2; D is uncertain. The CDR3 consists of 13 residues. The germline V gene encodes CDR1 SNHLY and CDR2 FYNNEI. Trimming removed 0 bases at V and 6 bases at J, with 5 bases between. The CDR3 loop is CASSEASAGELFF. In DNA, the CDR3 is TGTGCCAGCAGTGAAGCGTCGGCCGGGGAGCTGTTTTTT.

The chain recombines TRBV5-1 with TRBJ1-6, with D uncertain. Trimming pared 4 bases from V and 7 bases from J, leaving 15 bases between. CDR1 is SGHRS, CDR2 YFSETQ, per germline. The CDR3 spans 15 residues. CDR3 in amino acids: CASSPDGLINSPLHF. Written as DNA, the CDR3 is TGCGCCAGCAGCCCCGACGGGTTAATAAATTCACCCCTCCACTTT.

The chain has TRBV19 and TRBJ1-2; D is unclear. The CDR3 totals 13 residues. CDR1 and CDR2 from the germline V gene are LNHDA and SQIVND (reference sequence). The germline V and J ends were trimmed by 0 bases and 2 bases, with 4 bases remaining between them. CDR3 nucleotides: TGTGCCAGTAGTATAGAGGGGAACTATGGCTACACCTTC. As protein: CASSIEGNYGYTF.

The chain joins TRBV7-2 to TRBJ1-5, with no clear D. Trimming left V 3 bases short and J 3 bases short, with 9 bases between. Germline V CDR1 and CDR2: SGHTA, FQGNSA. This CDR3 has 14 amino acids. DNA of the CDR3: TGTGCCAGCAGCTTCCGGGATCTCAATCAGCCCCAGCATTTT. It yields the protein CASSFRDLNQPQHF.

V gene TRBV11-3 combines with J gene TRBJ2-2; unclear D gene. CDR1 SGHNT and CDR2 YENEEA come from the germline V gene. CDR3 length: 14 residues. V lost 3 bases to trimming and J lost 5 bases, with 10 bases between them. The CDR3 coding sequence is TGTGCCAGCAGCTTCACGGGTGGGACCGGGGAGCTGTTTTTT. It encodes CASSFTGGTGELFF.

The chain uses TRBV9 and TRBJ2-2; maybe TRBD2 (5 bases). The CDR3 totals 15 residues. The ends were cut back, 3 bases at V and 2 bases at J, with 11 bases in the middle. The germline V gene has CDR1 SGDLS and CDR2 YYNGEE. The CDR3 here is CASSETSFNTGELFF. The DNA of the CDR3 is TGTGCCAGCAGCGAAACTAGTTTTAACACCGGGGAGCTGTTTTTT.

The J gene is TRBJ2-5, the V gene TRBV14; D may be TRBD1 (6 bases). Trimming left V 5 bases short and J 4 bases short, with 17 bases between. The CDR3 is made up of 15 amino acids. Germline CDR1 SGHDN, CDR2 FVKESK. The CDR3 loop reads CASSTRTGFGETQYF. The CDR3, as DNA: TGTGCCAGCAGCACCCGAACAGGGTTCGGAGAGACCCAGTACTTC.

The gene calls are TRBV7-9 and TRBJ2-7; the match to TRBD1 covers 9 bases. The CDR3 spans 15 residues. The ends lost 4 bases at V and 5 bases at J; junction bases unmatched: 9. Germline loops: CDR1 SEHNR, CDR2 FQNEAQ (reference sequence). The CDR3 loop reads CASSSNRGRVDEQYF. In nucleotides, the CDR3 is TGTGCCAGCAGCTCGAACAGGGGGCGCGTAGACGAGCAGTACTTC.

In DNA form, the CDR3 reads TGTGCCACCAGCAGAGATCCAGCCGGGACAGGCACAGATACGCAGTATTTT. This gives the protein CATSRDPAGTGTDTQYF. The chain links TRBV15 to TRBJ2-3, with TRBD1 identical over 7 bases. This CDR3 is 17 amino acids long. After removal of 0 bases from V and 1 base from J, the junction contained 7 bases not matched to a gene. Germline CDR1 is LNHNV and CDR2 is YYDKDF (reference sequence).

CDR3: CASSSGGHSNQPQHF. CDR3 nucleotides: TGTGCCAGCAGTTCAGGGGGACATAGCAATCAGCCCCAGCATTTT. The chain joins TRBV6-5 to TRBJ1-5; TRBD1 agrees at 7 bases. The ends lost 4 bases at V and 0 bases at J; junction bases unmatched: 3. The CDR3 contains 15 residues. Germline values: CDR1 MNHEY, CDR2 SVGAGI.

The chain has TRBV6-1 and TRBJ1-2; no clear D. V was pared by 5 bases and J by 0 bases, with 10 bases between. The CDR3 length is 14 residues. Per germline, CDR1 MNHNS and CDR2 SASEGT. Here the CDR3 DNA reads TGTGCCAGCAGTAAGGACGGAACTAACTATGGCTACACCTTC. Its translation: CASSKDGTNYGYTF.